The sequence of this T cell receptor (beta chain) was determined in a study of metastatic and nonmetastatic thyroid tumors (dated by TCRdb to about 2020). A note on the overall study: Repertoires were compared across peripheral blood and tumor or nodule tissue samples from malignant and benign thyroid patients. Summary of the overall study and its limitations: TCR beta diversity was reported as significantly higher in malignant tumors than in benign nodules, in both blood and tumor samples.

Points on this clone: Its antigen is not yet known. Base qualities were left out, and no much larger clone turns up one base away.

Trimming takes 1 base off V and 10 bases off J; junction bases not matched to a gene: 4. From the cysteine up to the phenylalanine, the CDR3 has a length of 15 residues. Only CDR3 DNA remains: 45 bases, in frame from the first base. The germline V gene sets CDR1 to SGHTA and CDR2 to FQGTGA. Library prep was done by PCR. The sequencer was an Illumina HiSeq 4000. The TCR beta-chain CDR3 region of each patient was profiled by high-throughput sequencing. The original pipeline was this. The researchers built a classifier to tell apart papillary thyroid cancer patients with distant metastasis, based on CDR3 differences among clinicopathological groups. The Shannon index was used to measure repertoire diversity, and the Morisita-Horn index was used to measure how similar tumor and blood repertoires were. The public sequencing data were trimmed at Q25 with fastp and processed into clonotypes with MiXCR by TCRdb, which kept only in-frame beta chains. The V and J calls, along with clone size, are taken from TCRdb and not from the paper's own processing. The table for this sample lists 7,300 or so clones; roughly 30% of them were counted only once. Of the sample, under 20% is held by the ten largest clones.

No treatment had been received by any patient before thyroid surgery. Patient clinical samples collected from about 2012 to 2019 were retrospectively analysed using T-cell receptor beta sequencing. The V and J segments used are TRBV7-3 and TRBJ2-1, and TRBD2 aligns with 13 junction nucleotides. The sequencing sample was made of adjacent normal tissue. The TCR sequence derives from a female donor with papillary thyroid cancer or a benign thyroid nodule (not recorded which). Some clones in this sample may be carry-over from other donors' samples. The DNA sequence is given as TGTGCCAGCAGCTTAAATGGACTAGCGGGGGTGGAGCAGTTCTTC. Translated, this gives CASSLNGLAGVEQFF.